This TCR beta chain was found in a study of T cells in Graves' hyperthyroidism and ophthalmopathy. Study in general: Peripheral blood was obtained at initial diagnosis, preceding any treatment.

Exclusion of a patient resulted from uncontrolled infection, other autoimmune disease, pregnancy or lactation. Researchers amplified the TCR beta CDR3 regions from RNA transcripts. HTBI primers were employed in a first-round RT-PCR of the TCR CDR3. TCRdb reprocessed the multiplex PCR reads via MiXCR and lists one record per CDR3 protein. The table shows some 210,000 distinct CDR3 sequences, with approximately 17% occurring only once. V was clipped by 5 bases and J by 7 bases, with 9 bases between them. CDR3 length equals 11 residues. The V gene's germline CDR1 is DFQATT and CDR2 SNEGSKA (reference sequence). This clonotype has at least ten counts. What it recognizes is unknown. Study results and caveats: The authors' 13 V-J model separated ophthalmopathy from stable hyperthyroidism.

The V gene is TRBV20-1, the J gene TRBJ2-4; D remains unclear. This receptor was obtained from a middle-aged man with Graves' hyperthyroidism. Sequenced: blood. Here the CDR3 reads CSAEHQNIQYF. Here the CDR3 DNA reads TGCAGTGCTGAGCACCAGAACATTCAGTACTTC.